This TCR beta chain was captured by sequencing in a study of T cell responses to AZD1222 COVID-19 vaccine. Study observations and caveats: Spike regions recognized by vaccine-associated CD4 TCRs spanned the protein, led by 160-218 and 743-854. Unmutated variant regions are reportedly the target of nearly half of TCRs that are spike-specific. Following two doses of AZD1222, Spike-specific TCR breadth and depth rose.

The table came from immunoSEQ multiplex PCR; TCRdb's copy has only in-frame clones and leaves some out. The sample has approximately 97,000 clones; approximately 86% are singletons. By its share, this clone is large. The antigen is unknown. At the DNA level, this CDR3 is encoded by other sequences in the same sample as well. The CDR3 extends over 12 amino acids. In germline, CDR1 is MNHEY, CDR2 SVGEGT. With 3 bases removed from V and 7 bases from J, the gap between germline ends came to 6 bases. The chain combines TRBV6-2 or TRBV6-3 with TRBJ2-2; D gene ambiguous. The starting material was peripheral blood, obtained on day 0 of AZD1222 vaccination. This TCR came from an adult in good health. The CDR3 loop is CASSYSIGELFF. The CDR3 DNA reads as TGTGCCAGCAGTTATTCAATCGGGGAGCTGTTTTTT.